This T cell receptor (beta chain) is drawn from a study of blood T cells in healthy people across ages (dated by TCRdb to the mid-2010s). About the study as a whole: Template switching captured roughly one uniquely barcoded TCR beta cDNA molecule per two T cells in model experiments. The study measured age-related changes in TCR beta repertoire diversity using deep sequencing normalized with unique cDNA molecular identifiers. The donors were split into four age groups: young (average approximately 16 years), middle-aged (nearly 40), aged (over 55) and long-lived (82). To avoid experimental bias, donors of different ages were distributed randomly across sequencing lanes. The study analyzed two additional independent replicas of 1 million unique cDNA reads from the same blood draw for two donors, one aged 18 to 30 and one aged 80 or older. Results the study describes overall, beyond this receptor: Total diversity estimates from one million sequenced T cells were considered lower bounds and underestimates. As age increased, observed TCR beta diversity per million T cells dropped in a roughly linear way, and a significant reduction was already evident by age approximately 40. Because profiling used bulk unsorted PBMCs, naive and antigen-experienced compartments could not be compared conclusively. There was a strong correlation between observed TCR beta diversity and the percentage of naive T cells measured by flow cytometry. Because the CMV infection status of the donors was unknown, age-related changes in expanded clonotypes may potentially have been confounded. Compared with the aged group, the long-lived group had more naive CD4+ T cells, fewer expanded clones and increased TCR diversity, suggesting age selection.

Libraries were prepared through 5' RACE. The sample was run on an Illumina HiSeq 2500. A second PCR of about 7 to 12 cycles was performed with a sample-barcoded 5' primer and a J-beta primer mix. A template-switch 5' adaptor carrying 12 random nucleotides introduced a unique molecular identifier onto each TCR beta cDNA molecule. Each sample yielded at least 2.5 million CDR3-containing paired-end reads. First-strand cDNA synthesis was performed from all RNA using the Mint cDNA synthesis kit, with priming by a TRBC-specific oligonucleotide. All cDNA was treated with uracil-DNA glycosylase and then went through a first 18-cycle PCR with the universal primers M1SS and BC2_uni_R. The published analysis was carried out like this. For normalization, 1 million high-quality reads, each with a distinct molecular identifier, were randomly selected from each sample. Reads sharing molecular identifiers were discarded rather than binned into consensus sequences. MiTCR, run with a Q25 quality threshold and the strictest error-elimination algorithm, handled CDR3 identification, clonotype clustering and error correction. Lower-bound total TCR beta diversity was estimated with a nonparametric unseen species model using Euler transformation. TCRdb handled the public reads itself, with Q25 trimming in fastp and clone calling in MiXCR, and kept productive beta chains. Every distinct CDR3 protein forms one entry, paired with its most common genes and DNA. These V and J calls originate from TCRdb's pipeline instead of the authors' own analysis. The sample table contains more than 1,400,000 distinct CDR3 sequences; only one count was recorded for 42% of them. The ten biggest clones cover 7.9% of the sample.

As regards this clonotype: Its antigen has not been determined. The junction shows a germline mismatch at one end, possibly a read error.

The approximately 41 donors, aged roughly 6 to 90 years, were systemically healthy Caucasian individuals from Russia. Ten milliliters of peripheral blood were collected from each donor into EDTA-treated Vacutainer tubes. Ficoll-Paque density-gradient centrifugation was used to isolate PBMCs, with at least 7 million per sample. Total RNA was extracted from PBMCs with Trizol reagent, with at least 6 micrograms obtained per sample. The percentages of naive CD45RAhigh/CD27high T cells were determined by flow cytometry on a PBMC aliquot from every donor. This TCR derives from a young woman in good health. What was sequenced was blood.

The base sequence is TGCAGTGCGATTGACAGGGTTCCTCGCTATGGCCACACCTTC. This translates into CSAIDRVPRYGHTF. Recombination joined TRBV20-1 with TRBJ1-2, with 7 bases matching TRBD1. CDR1 and CDR2, looked up from the germline V gene (reference sequence), are DFQATT and SNEGSKA. From the cysteine through the phenylalanine, the CDR3 covers 14 amino acids. The retained sequence is limited to the CDR3, 42 bases, with the frame set at the first base.